This T cell receptor beta chain appears in the sequencing data of a study of T cells after yellow fever vaccination. 5'RACE template switching generated TCR cDNA, adding a universal primer site and UMIs. TCRdb re-derived calls from the 5' RACE reads in MiXCR, one entry per CDR3 protein. This sample has just over 300,000 distinct CDR3 sequences, with roughly 4% found just once. The trim removed 5 bases at V and 8 bases at J, leaving 7 bases unmatched. Germline lookup yields CDR1 DFQATT and CDR2 SNEGSKA (reference sequence). The CDR3 extends over 13 amino acids. General study results and limits: On re-exposure, the response was weaker but peaked faster, at day 5 versus 15. The study re-detected most primary-vaccination clones after the booster (around 96% CD4, approximately 88% CD8). Abundant clonotypes (contaminants from the bulk population) could be present in FACS-sorted repertoires.

Note on this clonotype: Its target is not known.

The chain has TRBV20-1 and TRBJ2-3, with 10 bases fitting TRBD2. The specimen was PBMCs, collected on the day of the yellow fever booster vaccination. The sequence was obtained from a man younger than 35 who received the YFV17D yellow fever vaccine. In nucleotides, the CDR3 is TGCAGTGCTCGACTGGTAGCGGGAGGTACGCAGTATTTT. Its protein is CSARLVAGGTQYF.